This is a list of T cell receptor beta chains from one sample in a study of blood T cell repertoires in COVID-19. Libraries were prepared by immunoSEQ multiplex PCR; TCRdb keeps only in-frame clonotypes and omits some of them. The top ten hold about 6% of the sample, which has 180,000 or so clones, more than 70% seen once. The sample comprised PBMCs or T cells enriched from blood (not recorded which). The receptors were gathered from a man aged 35-49 years with acute COVID-19. Each CDR3 is given with its conserved first and last residue. D genes are given only for firm matches. Expanded clones are given a class, and other clones once, few, many or no size at all.

v_call: TRBV28; d_call: NA; clone_size: NA; j_call: TRBJ2-2; cdr3_aa: CASSPGGNTGELFF; cdr3_nt: TGTGCCAGCAGTCCCGGCGGGAACACCGGGGAGCTGTTTTTT
v_call: TRBV29-1; d_call: TRBD2; clone_size: NA; j_call: TRBJ2-3; cdr3_aa: CSVEETSGTVSDTQYF; cdr3_nt: TGCAGCGTTGAAGAAACTAGCGGGACAGTCTCAGATACGCAGTATTTT
v_call: TRBV5-1; d_call: NA; clone_size: NA; j_call: TRBJ1-6; cdr3_aa: CASSLSAGISPLHF; cdr3_nt: TGCGCCAGCAGCTTGTCTGCAGGAATTTCACCCCTCCACTTT
v_call: TRBV28; d_call: TRBD1; clone_size: NA; j_call: TRBJ2-4; cdr3_aa: CASSLGQGAANIQYF; cdr3_nt: TGTGCCAGCAGTCTTGGCCAGGGGGCAGCAAACATTCAGTACTTC
v_call: TRBV5-5; d_call: TRBD1; clone_size: NA; j_call: TRBJ1-6; cdr3_aa: CASSGGQTNSPLHF; cdr3_nt: TGTGCCAGCAGCGGGGGACAGACTAATTCACCCCTCCACTTT
v_call: TRBV3-1/TRBV3-2; d_call: NA; clone_size: once; j_call: TRBJ2-1; cdr3_aa: CASSRDSGSLEFF; cdr3_nt: TGTGCCAGCAGCCGGGATAGCGGATCCCTCGAGTTCTTC
v_call: TRBV6-1; d_call: NA; clone_size: NA; j_call: TRBJ2-2; cdr3_aa: CASSAQGRVGVIGELFF; cdr3_nt: TGTGCCAGCAGTGCACAGGGACGAGTGGGAGTAATCGGGGAGCTGTTTTTT
v_call: TRBV28; d_call: TRBD2; clone_size: NA; j_call: TRBJ2-1; cdr3_aa: CASSPSTSGAYNEQFF; cdr3_nt: TGTGCCAGCAGTCCCTCAACTAGCGGGGCCTACAATGAGCAGTTCTTC
v_call: TRBV30; d_call: TRBD1; clone_size: NA; j_call: TRBJ1-5; cdr3_aa: CAWATGETQPQHF; cdr3_nt: TGTGCCTGGGCCACAGGGGAGACCCAGCCCCAGCATTTT
v_call: TRBV30; d_call: TRBD1; clone_size: NA; j_call: TRBJ2-1; cdr3_aa: CAWSFGTGGREQFF; cdr3_nt: TGTGCCTGGAGTTTTGGGACAGGGGGCCGTGAGCAGTTCTTC
v_call: TRBV2; d_call: NA; clone_size: NA; j_call: TRBJ2-3; cdr3_aa: CASSEWGLQYF; cdr3_nt: TGTGCCAGCAGTGAGTGGGGCCTGCAGTATTTT
v_call: TRBV2; d_call: NA; clone_size: NA; j_call: TRBJ1-1; cdr3_aa: CASRGDSMNTEAFF; cdr3_nt: TGTGCCAGCAGGGGCGACAGCATGAACACTGAAGCTTTCTTT
v_call: TRBV4-2; d_call: TRBD2; clone_size: NA; j_call: TRBJ2-2; cdr3_aa: CASGLAGANTGELFF; cdr3_nt: TGTGCCAGCGGATTAGCGGGCGCGAACACCGGGGAGCTGTTTTTT
v_call: TRBV27; d_call: NA; clone_size: few; j_call: TRBJ1-5; cdr3_aa: CASSVVRASYQPQHF; cdr3_nt: TGTGCCAGCAGTGTGGTCAGGGCTAGTTATCAGCCCCAGCATTTT
v_call: TRBV24-1; d_call: TRBD2; clone_size: NA; j_call: TRBJ2-2; cdr3_aa: CATSDTSGRSTGELFF; cdr3_nt: TGTGCCACCAGTGATACTAGCGGGAGGTCCACCGGGGAGCTGTTTTTT
v_call: TRBV6-5; d_call: NA; clone_size: NA; j_call: TRBJ2-2; cdr3_aa: CASSTQQDGELFF; cdr3_nt: TGTGCCAGCAGTACCCAACAAGACGGGGAGCTGTTTTTT
v_call: TRBV5-1; d_call: NA; clone_size: NA; j_call: TRBJ2-7; cdr3_aa: CASSLSSVNEQYF; cdr3_nt: TGCGCCAGCAGCTTGTCGTCGGTGAACGAGCAGTACTTC
v_call: TRBV6-1; d_call: NA; clone_size: NA; j_call: TRBJ2-7; cdr3_aa: CATDYKGVIYEQYF; cdr3_nt: TGTGCCACCGATTACAAGGGAGTTATATACGAGCAGTACTTC
v_call: TRBV28; d_call: TRBD1; clone_size: NA; j_call: TRBJ2-7; cdr3_aa: CASSLLGQGADEQYF; cdr3_nt: TGTGCCAGCAGTTTATTAGGACAGGGGGCTGACGAGCAGTACTTC
v_call: TRBV30; d_call: TRBD2; clone_size: NA; j_call: TRBJ2-7; cdr3_aa: CASTSGYEQYF; cdr3_nt: TGTGCCTCCACTAGCGGCTACGAGCAGTACTTC
v_call: TRBV6-6; d_call: TRBD1; clone_size: NA; j_call: TRBJ1-4; cdr3_aa: CASSPRQGVGATNEKLFF; cdr3_nt: TGTGCCAGCAGTCCCCGACAGGGAGTCGGGGCAACTAATGAAAAACTGTTTTTT
v_call: TRBV27; d_call: NA; clone_size: NA; j_call: TRBJ1-5; cdr3_aa: CASSLGPDRSNQPQHF; cdr3_nt: TGTGCCAGCAGTTTAGGGCCGGACAGAAGCAATCAGCCCCAGCATTTT
v_call: TRBV9; d_call: NA; clone_size: medium-sized; j_call: TRBJ2-7; cdr3_aa: CASSVADGKERKGAYEQYF; cdr3_nt: TGTGCCAGCAGCGTAGCCGATGGGAAGGAGCGGAAAGGCGCCTACGAGCAGTACTTC
v_call: TRBV19; d_call: TRBD2; clone_size: few; j_call: TRBJ2-7; cdr3_aa: CASSMASGGSYEQYF; cdr3_nt: TGTGCCAGTAGTATGGCTAGCGGGGGTTCCTACGAGCAGTACTTC
v_call: TRBV27; d_call: NA; clone_size: NA; j_call: TRBJ1-5; cdr3_aa: CASSLLGGNQPQHF; cdr3_nt: TGTGCCAGCAGTTTACTCGGAGGCAATCAGCCCCAGCATTTT
v_call: TRBV28; d_call: NA; clone_size: NA; j_call: TRBJ2-7; cdr3_aa: CASTSRGLLYEQYF; cdr3_nt: TGTGCCAGCACCTCAAGGGGACTCCTCTACGAGCAGTACTTC
v_call: TRBV9; d_call: NA; clone_size: NA; j_call: TRBJ1-4; cdr3_aa: CASSVDRGEKLFF; cdr3_nt: TGTGCCAGCAGCGTAGATCGGGGTGAAAAACTGTTTTTT
v_call: TRBV19; d_call: TRBD2; clone_size: NA; j_call: TRBJ2-2; cdr3_aa: CASSKGAGGTGELFF; cdr3_nt: TGTGCCAGTAGTAAAGGCGCGGGAGGGACCGGGGAGCTGTTTTTT
v_call: TRBV5-8; d_call: TRBD2; clone_size: NA; j_call: TRBJ2-7; cdr3_aa: CASSAAGTSRRSYF; cdr3_nt: TGTGCCAGCAGCGCCGCCGGGACTAGCCGAAGATCGTACTTC
v_call: TRBV3-1/TRBV3-2; d_call: NA; clone_size: NA; j_call: TRBJ1-2; cdr3_aa: CASTHGYGYTF; cdr3_nt: TGTGCCAGCACCCACGGGTATGGCTACACCTTC
v_call: TRBV4-1; d_call: TRBD1; clone_size: NA; j_call: TRBJ1-6; cdr3_aa: CASSPGTGGSYNSPLHF; cdr3_nt: TGCGCCAGCAGCCCGGGGACAGGGGGCTCCTATAATTCACCCCTCCACTTT
v_call: TRBV5-4; d_call: NA; clone_size: NA; j_call: TRBJ2-1; cdr3_aa: CASSLSGGGSHEQFF; cdr3_nt: TGTGCCAGCAGCTTGTCGGGTGGAGGATCACATGAGCAGTTCTTC
v_call: TRBV9; d_call: TRBD1; clone_size: NA; j_call: TRBJ1-2; cdr3_aa: CASSVVGTGGGYTF; cdr3_nt: TGTGCCAGCAGCGTAGTGGGGACAGGGGGCGGCTACACCTTC
v_call: TRBV4-2; d_call: TRBD2; clone_size: NA; j_call: TRBJ2-3; cdr3_aa: CASSQIPSGSDTQYF; cdr3_nt: TGTGCCAGCAGCCAAATCCCTAGCGGGAGTGATACGCAGTATTTT
v_call: TRBV7-8; d_call: TRBD2; clone_size: NA; j_call: TRBJ2-7; cdr3_aa: CASSPMGGSPYEQYF; cdr3_nt: TGTGCCAGCAGCCCCATGGGGGGGAGCCCCTACGAGCAGTACTTC
v_call: TRBV28; d_call: NA; clone_size: once; j_call: TRBJ2-1; cdr3_aa: CASSPSAATNEQFF; cdr3_nt: TGTGCCAGCAGTCCCTCGGCAGCGACCAATGAGCAGTTCTTC
v_call: TRBV6-1; d_call: NA; clone_size: NA; j_call: TRBJ1-6; cdr3_aa: CASRTGDTYTEF; cdr3_nt: TGTGCCAGCAGGACAGGCGATACCTACACCGAGTTT
v_call: TRBV5-1; d_call: TRBD1; clone_size: NA; j_call: TRBJ1-5; cdr3_aa: CASSLGDRGNQPQHF; cdr3_nt: TGCGCCAGCAGCTTGGGAGACAGGGGTAATCAGCCCCAGCATTTT
v_call: TRBV6-1; d_call: TRBD1; clone_size: NA; j_call: TRBJ1-1; cdr3_aa: CASSEGTGQLYTEAFF; cdr3_nt: TGTGCCAGCAGTGAAGGAACGGGACAGCTCTACACTGAAGCTTTCTTT
v_call: TRBV11-1; d_call: TRBD1; clone_size: NA; j_call: TRBJ2-7; cdr3_aa: CASSSPGQGVREQYF; cdr3_nt: TGTGCCAGCAGCTCCCCGGGACAGGGAGTGAGGGAGCAGTACTTC
v_call: TRBV5-1; d_call: TRBD2; clone_size: NA; j_call: TRBJ2-3; cdr3_aa: CASELAGSEDTQYF; cdr3_nt: TGCGCCAGCGAGCTAGCGGGATCCGAAGATACGCAGTATTTT
v_call: TRBV6-9; d_call: TRBD1; clone_size: NA; j_call: TRBJ1-4; cdr3_aa: CASSYRGRNEKLFF; cdr3_nt: TGTGCCAGCAGTTACAGGGGGCGAAATGAAAAACTGTTTTTT
v_call: TRBV7-3; d_call: NA; clone_size: NA; j_call: TRBJ1-1; cdr3_aa: CASSPEGLNTEAFF; cdr3_nt: TGTGCCAGCAGCCCGGAGGGTTTGAACACTGAAGCTTTCTTT
v_call: TRBV5-4; d_call: TRBD2; clone_size: NA; j_call: TRBJ2-3; cdr3_aa: CASSQEAGATDTQYF; cdr3_nt: TGTGCCAGCAGCCAGGAAGCGGGAGCGACAGATACGCAGTATTTT
v_call: TRBV19; d_call: NA; clone_size: NA; j_call: TRBJ2-3; cdr3_aa: CASSRKGSTDTQYF; cdr3_nt: TGTGCCAGTAGTAGAAAGGGGAGCACAGATACGCAGTATTTT
v_call: TRBV19; d_call: TRBD1; clone_size: once; j_call: TRBJ1-1; cdr3_aa: CASSKITGVDTEAFF; cdr3_nt: TGTGCCAGTAGTAAGATTACAGGGGTGGACACTGAAGCTTTCTTT
v_call: TRBV28; d_call: NA; clone_size: NA; j_call: TRBJ1-1; cdr3_aa: CASDKMNTEAFF; cdr3_nt: TGTGCCAGCGACAAGATGAACACTGAAGCTTTCTTT
v_call: TRBV14; d_call: TRBD2; clone_size: NA; j_call: TRBJ2-1; cdr3_aa: CALTSEGRWSEQFF; cdr3_nt: TGTGCCCTTACTAGCGAGGGTCGGTGGAGTGAGCAGTTCTTC
v_call: TRBV7-9; d_call: TRBD1; clone_size: NA; j_call: TRBJ1-1; cdr3_aa: CASSLLGRDRVDPNTEAFF; cdr3_nt: TGTGCCAGCAGCCTACTCGGAAGGGACAGGGTGGACCCGAACACTGAAGCTTTCTTT
v_call: TRBV5-4; d_call: TRBD2; clone_size: NA; j_call: TRBJ2-7; cdr3_aa: CASSPGLAGGWYEQYF; cdr3_nt: TGTGCCAGCAGCCCGGGACTAGCGGGAGGTTGGTACGAGCAGTACTTC
v_call: TRBV24-1; d_call: NA; clone_size: NA; j_call: TRBJ2-1; cdr3_aa: CATTAGLYNEQFF; cdr3_nt: TGTGCCACCACTGCGGGGCTTTACAATGAGCAGTTCTTC
v_call: TRBV9; d_call: TRBD1; clone_size: few; j_call: TRBJ1-1; cdr3_aa: CASSGQGAGTEAFF; cdr3_nt: TGTGCCAGCAGCGGACAGGGGGCCGGCACTGAAGCTTTCTTT
v_call: TRBV15; d_call: TRBD1; clone_size: NA; j_call: TRBJ1-1; cdr3_aa: CATSREGQGALEAFF; cdr3_nt: TGTGCCACCAGCAGGGAGGGACAGGGGGCCCTCGAAGCTTTCTTT
v_call: TRBV11-2; d_call: TRBD2; clone_size: NA; j_call: TRBJ2-7; cdr3_aa: CASSGGLAGGYEQYF; cdr3_nt: TGTGCCAGCAGCGGGGGACTAGCGGGAGGTTACGAGCAGTACTTC
v_call: TRBV13; d_call: NA; clone_size: NA; j_call: TRBJ2-3; cdr3_aa: CASSPRTGTDTQYF; cdr3_nt: TGTGCCAGCAGCCCTCGGACTGGCACAGATACGCAGTATTTT
v_call: TRBV11-3; d_call: NA; clone_size: few; j_call: TRBJ1-1; cdr3_aa: CASSSGEWDTEAFF; cdr3_nt: TGTGCCAGCAGCTCGGGTGAGTGGGACACTGAAGCTTTCTTT
v_call: TRBV6-1; d_call: TRBD1; clone_size: NA; j_call: TRBJ1-4; cdr3_aa: CASSEPRGRGWVKLFF; cdr3_nt: TGTGCCAGCAGTGAACCCAGGGGGCGCGGTTGGGTAAAACTGTTTTTT
v_call: TRBV5-1; d_call: TRBD2; clone_size: NA; j_call: TRBJ2-5; cdr3_aa: CASSSTIPGLAGGKNYQETQYF; cdr3_nt: TGCGCCAGCAGCTCGACAATCCCGGGACTAGCGGGAGGCAAGAATTACCAAGAGACCCAGTACTTC
v_call: TRBV5-1; d_call: NA; clone_size: NA; j_call: TRBJ2-3; cdr3_aa: CASTPGGRGDTQYF; cdr3_nt: TGCGCCAGCACACCCGGGGGGCGTGGAGATACGCAGTATTTT